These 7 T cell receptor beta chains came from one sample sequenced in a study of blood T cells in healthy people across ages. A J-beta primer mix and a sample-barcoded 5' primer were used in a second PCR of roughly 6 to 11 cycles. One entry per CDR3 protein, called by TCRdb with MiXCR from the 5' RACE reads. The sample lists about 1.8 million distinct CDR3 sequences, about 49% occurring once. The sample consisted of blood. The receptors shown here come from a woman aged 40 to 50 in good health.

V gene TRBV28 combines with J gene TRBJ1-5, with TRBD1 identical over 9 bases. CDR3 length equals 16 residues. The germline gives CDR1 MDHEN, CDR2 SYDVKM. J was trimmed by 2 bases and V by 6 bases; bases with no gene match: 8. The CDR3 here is CASSPGTGFGNQPQHF. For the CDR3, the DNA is TGTGCCAGCAGCCCAGGGACAGGGTTTGGCAATCAGCCCCAGCATTTT.

DNA of the CDR3: TGCAGTGCTAGAGATCCGCCAGGGTCCGGAGAGACCCAGTACTTC. This sequence encodes CSARDPPGSGETQYF. The chain recombines TRBV20-1 with TRBJ2-5, with a possible D match to TRBD1 (5 bases). CDR1 is DFQATT and CDR2 is SNEGSKA in the germline V gene (reference sequence). With 0 bases removed from V and 4 bases from J, the gap between germline ends came to 15 bases. The CDR3 covers 15 residues.

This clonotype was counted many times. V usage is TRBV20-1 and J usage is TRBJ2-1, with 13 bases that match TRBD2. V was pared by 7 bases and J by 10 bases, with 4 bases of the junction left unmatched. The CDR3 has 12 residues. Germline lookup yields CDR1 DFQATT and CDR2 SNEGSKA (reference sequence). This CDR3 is CSGTSGGIEQFF. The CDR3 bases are TGCAGTGGGACTAGCGGGGGAATCGAGCAGTTCTTC.

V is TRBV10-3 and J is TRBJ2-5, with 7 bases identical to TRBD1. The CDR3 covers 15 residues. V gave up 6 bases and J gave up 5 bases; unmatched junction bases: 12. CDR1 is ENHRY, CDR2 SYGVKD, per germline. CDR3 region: CAISATGTGWETQYF. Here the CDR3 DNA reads TGTGCCATCAGCGCGACAGGGACCGGATGGGAGACCCAGTACTTC.

The DNA for the CDR3 is TGTGCCAGCAGCGTTAAGACAGGGGGGAGATACGAGCAGTACTTC. Translation gives CASSVKTGGRYEQYF. V gene TRBV9 combines with J gene TRBJ2-7; 9 bases fit TRBD1. The CDR3 extends over 15 amino acids. Trimming at V came to 2 bases and at J to 4 bases, leaving 7 bases not matched to a gene. CDR1 is SGDLS, CDR2 YYNGEE, per germline.

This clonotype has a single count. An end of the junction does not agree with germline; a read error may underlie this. The CDR3 nucleotides read TGTGCCGGCAGTTTAAGGGGACCGATTGTGGATACGCAGTATTTT. Translation gives CAGSLRGPIVDTQYF. This chain links TRBV28 with TRBJ2-3; either TRBD1 or TRBD2 may fit D (5 bases each). The CDR3 is made up of 15 amino acids. The germline CDR1 and CDR2 sequences are MDHEN and SYDVKM.

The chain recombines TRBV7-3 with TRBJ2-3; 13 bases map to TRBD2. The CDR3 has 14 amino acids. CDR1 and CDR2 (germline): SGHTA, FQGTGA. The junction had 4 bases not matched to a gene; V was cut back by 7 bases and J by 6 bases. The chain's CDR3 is CASKPTSGGDTQYF. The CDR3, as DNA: TGTGCCAGCAAGCCGACTAGCGGGGGGGATACGCAGTATTTT.